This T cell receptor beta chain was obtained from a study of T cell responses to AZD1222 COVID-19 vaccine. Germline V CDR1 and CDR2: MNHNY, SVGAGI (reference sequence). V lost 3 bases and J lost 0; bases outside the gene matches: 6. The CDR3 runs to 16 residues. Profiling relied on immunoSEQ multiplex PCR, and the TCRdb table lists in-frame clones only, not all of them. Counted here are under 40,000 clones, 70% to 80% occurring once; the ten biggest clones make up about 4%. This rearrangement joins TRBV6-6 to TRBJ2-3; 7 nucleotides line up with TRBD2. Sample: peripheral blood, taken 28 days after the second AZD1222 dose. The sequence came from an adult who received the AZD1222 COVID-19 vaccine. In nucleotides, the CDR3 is TGTGCCAGCAGTTATGGAACGGGAGGAAGCACAGATACGCAGTATTTT. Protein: CASSYGTGGSTDTQYF.